The next 24 T cell receptor beta chains were all read from a single sample in a study of T cells in Graves' hyperthyroidism and ophthalmopathy. TCR beta CDR3 regions were amplified from RNA transcripts. Initially, a first-round RT-PCR of the TCR CDR3 employed the HTBI primer set. TCRdb independently ran MiXCR on the multiplex PCR reads; one entry per CDR3 protein. This sample has a few hundred thousand distinct CDR3 sequences, with approximately 21% found just once. Sequencing was performed on blood. Source of these receptors: a man aged 30-40 years with Graves' ophthalmopathy.

There are a few counts of this clonotype. The genes are TRBV11-2 and TRBJ2-7; 10 nucleotides line up with TRBD1. The CDR3 loop spans 15 amino acids. Germline V gives CDR1 SGHAT, CDR2 FQNNGV. J lost 4 bases, V lost 1 base, and 4 bases had no gene match. Written as DNA, the CDR3 is TGTGCCAGCAGCTTAGCCGGGACAGGGGTGTACGAGCAGTACTTC. Translated, it gives CASSLAGTGVYEQYF.

This clonotype showed up many times. The gene calls are TRBV28 and TRBJ1-5; tentative D call: TRBD1 (5 bases). Trimming took off 5 bases at V and 0 bases at J, with 8 bases between the two ends. CDR1 is MDHEN, CDR2 SYDVKM, per germline. The length of the CDR3 is 14 residues. The CDR3 is CASSRTNSNQPQHF. CDR3 DNA: TGTGCCAGCAGTCGGACAAATAGCAATCAGCCCCAGCATTTT.

This chain links TRBV6-1 with TRBJ2-7, with 8 bases aligning to TRBD1. The CDR3 loop spans 14 amino acids. Germline assignment: CDR1 MNHNS and CDR2 SASEGT. V gave up 5 bases and J gave up 3 bases; unmatched junction bases: 6. CDR3 DNA: TGTGCCAGCAGTCTACAGGGGGTGGGCTACGAGCAGTACTTC. This translates into CASSLQGVGYEQYF.

This clonotype was recorded once. V gene TRBV5-4 combines with J gene TRBJ2-7; the D gene is possibly TRBD1 (6 bases). This CDR3 region has 14 residues. CDR1 SGHNT and CDR2 YYREEE come from the germline V gene (reference sequence). V was pared by 7 bases and J by 2 bases, with 16 bases between. The CDR3 DNA is TGTGCCAGCCGACTTGGGACAAACACCTACGAGCAGTACTTC. Amino acid sequence: CASRLGTNTYEQYF.

There are a few counts of this clonotype. V gene TRBV4-1 combines with J gene TRBJ1-2, with no clear D. In germline, CDR1 is MGHRA, CDR2 YSYEKL. CDR3 size: 12 residues. Between the trimmed V and J ends, which lost 1 base and 6 bases, there was a span of 6 bases. This CDR3 is CASSQGQHGYTF. CDR3 nucleotides: TGCGCCAGCAGCCAAGGACAACATGGCTACACCTTC.

The genes are TRBV12-3 or TRBV12-4 and TRBJ2-5; D unclear. Deletions cut 8 bases from V and 4 bases from J, with 17 bases between. CDR3 length: 14 amino acids. The CDR3 loop reads CASAAEVHSETQYF. CDR3 nucleotide sequence: TGTGCCAGCGCAGCAGAGGTGCATTCAGAGACCCAGTACTTC.

This clonotype was seen a few times. One end of the junction is discordant with germline, which a read error may explain. V is TRBV11-2 and J is TRBJ1-6; D uncertain. Germline CDR1 SGHAT, CDR2 FQNNGV. CDR3 size: 15 residues. The CDR3 bases are TGTACCAGCAGCCCCACCCTACTGGGGAATTCACCCCTCCACTTT. This sequence encodes CTSSPTLLGNSPLHF.

In this sample, this clonotype turned up a few times. CDR3 loop: CASSQVRARTTDTQYF. The CDR3 DNA sequence: TGTGCCAGCAGCCAAGTTAGGGCTAGAACCACAGATACGCAGTATTTT. The chain links TRBV4-2 to TRBJ2-3; no firm D call. The length of the CDR3 is 16 residues. The ends were cut back, 1 base at V and 2 bases at J, with 13 bases in the middle. CDR1 and CDR2 from the germline V gene are LGHNA and YNFKEQ.

The table lists this clonotype with many counts. This CDR3 is CASSSGDRGEPQHF. The CDR3 DNA reads as TGCGCCAGCAGCAGTGGGGACAGGGGTGAGCCCCAGCATTTT. The gene calls are TRBV5-1 and TRBJ1-5; 10 bases align to TRBD1. The J segment lost 8 bases and the V segment lost 4 bases, leaving 6 bases of the junction unmatched. CDR1 is SGHRS and CDR2 is YFSETQ in the germline V gene. This CDR3 is built from 14 residues.

At least ten counts were recorded for this clonotype. The rearrangement uses TRBV2 and TRBJ2-3; 9 bases are shared with TRBD1. This CDR3 spans 17 amino acids. Trimming at V came to 6 bases and at J to 3 bases, leaving 13 bases not matched to a gene. CDR1 and CDR2 from the germline V gene are SNHLY and FYNNEI. The CDR3 reads CASREIHPGQGTDTQYF. CDR3 bases: TGTGCCAGCAGGGAGATCCATCCGGGACAGGGAACAGATACGCAGTATTTT.

This clonotype showed up many times. The J gene is TRBJ1-1, the V gene TRBV30, with TRBD1 matching over 9 bases. The V and J ends lost 2 bases and 1 base, in that order; junction bases with no gene match: 11. CDR1 and CDR2 from the germline V gene are GTSNPN and SVGIG (reference sequence). This CDR3 spans 17 amino acids. The chain's CDR3 is CAWSPLGTGGRNTEAFF. DNA for the CDR3: TGTGCCTGGAGTCCACTGGGAACAGGGGGCAGGAACACTGAAGCTTTCTTT.

This clonotype turned up a few times. The CDR3 protein is CASSILLGTNEKLFF. CDR3 coding DNA: TGTGCCAGCAGTATCCTCCTAGGGACGAATGAAAAACTGTTTTTT. V is TRBV6-1 and J is TRBJ1-4, with a weak D call TRBD1 (5 bases). This CDR3 is built from 15 residues. CDR1 MNHNS and CDR2 SASEGT come from the germline V gene. V dropped 5 bases and J dropped 5 bases, with 15 bases sitting between them.

V usage is TRBV12-5 and J usage is TRBJ1-5, with TRBD1 matching over 7 bases. Germline V gene data show CDR1 as LGHNT and CDR2 as FRNRAP. The CDR3 spans 17 residues. After removal of 0 bases from V and 4 bases from J, the junction contained 9 bases not matched to a gene. CDR3 nucleotide sequence: TGTGCTAGTGGTTTGGTATTCGCAGGGGGTAGTAATCAGCCCCAGCATTTT. It is translated as CASGLVFAGGSNQPQHF.

This clonotype occurred many times. The CDR3 loop is CASSLGGGQNYEQYF. CDR3 nucleotide sequence: TGTGCCAGCAGCTTAGGGGGGGGACAGAACTACGAGCAGTACTTC. The chain uses TRBV11-2 and TRBJ2-7; D is perhaps TRBD1 or TRBD2 (7 bases each). This CDR3 has 15 amino acids. V was shortened by 1 base and J by 3 bases, with 13 bases between the two germline ends. Germline values: CDR1 SGHAT, CDR2 FQNNGV.

This clonotype was observed many times. The chain has TRBV11-1 and TRBJ2-2; 10 nucleotides align to TRBD2. The CDR3 runs 15 residues. Trimming cost V 2 bases and J 7 bases; bases outside gene matches: 4. Per germline, CDR1 SGHAT and CDR2 FQDESV (reference sequence). Written as DNA, the CDR3 is TGTGCCAGCAGCTTACTAGCGGGAGAAATCGGGGAGCTGTTTTTT. Translation: CASSLLAGEIGELFF.

This clonotype was seen a few times. The chain employs TRBV28 and TRBJ2-7; 10 bases are a match to TRBD1. The trim removed 3 bases at V and 2 bases at J, leaving 7 bases unmatched. The germline V gene has CDR1 MDHEN and CDR2 SYDVKM. The CDR3 is 16 residues long. The CDR3 loop reads CASSFRRTGGPYEQYF. The CDR3 DNA reads TGTGCCAGCAGTTTCCGTAGGACAGGGGGACCCTACGAGCAGTACTTC.

This clonotype was found many times. The chain recombines TRBV28 with TRBJ2-7; 8 bases fit TRBD2. Looked up from germline, CDR1 is MDHEN and CDR2 is SYDVKM. Trimming at V came to 8 bases and at J to 3 bases, leaving 15 bases not matched to a gene. There are 16 residues in the CDR3. The CDR3 reads CASLAPLGSGVYEQYF. The DNA for the CDR3 is TGTGCCAGCTTGGCACCTCTCGGTAGCGGGGTCTACGAGCAGTACTTC.

The chain couples TRBV19 to TRBJ2-7; 14 bases line up with TRBD2. V lost 6 bases and J lost 4; bases outside the gene matches: 8. The CDR3 totals 16 residues. Germline assignment: CDR1 LNHDA and CDR2 SQIVND (reference sequence). CDR3 in DNA: TGTGCCAGTAGGGCCGGGACTAGCGGGGGACCTTACGAGCAGTACTTC. Amino acids: CASRAGTSGGPYEQYF.

This chain links TRBV5-1 with TRBJ2-1; maybe TRBD2 (6 bases). The ends were cut back, 1 base at V and 4 bases at J, with 12 bases in the middle. Germline loops: CDR1 SGHRS, CDR2 YFSETQ. The CDR3 has 15 amino acids. This CDR3 is CASSLPGTFYNEQFF. The CDR3 DNA sequence: TGCGCCAGCAGCTTGCCCGGGACTTTTTACAATGAGCAGTTCTTC.

A remark on this clonotype: A much larger clone is a single base away; this may be a read error. The gene calls are TRBV2 and TRBJ2-3, with no clear D. Germline V gene lookup returns CDR1 SNHLY and CDR2 FYNNEI. The CDR3 is made up of 15 amino acids. This CDR3 reads CASRHSDSRTDAQYF. DNA for the CDR3: TGTGCCAGCAGGCATTCAGACTCACGCACAGATGCGCAGTATTTT.

For this clonotype: A junction boundary mismatches the germline segment, possibly from a read error. The CDR3 coding sequence is TGTGCCAGCACCCCTGCCGGGCAGGGTTACAATGAGCAGTCCTTC. Translation gives CASTPAGQGYNEQSF. This chain connects TRBV3-1 to TRBJ2-1, with a tentative D call TRBD1 (5 bases). The CDR3 spans 15 residues. CDR1 is LGHDT and CDR2 is YNNKEL in the germline V gene (reference sequence).

V and J are TRBV7-3 and TRBJ2-7; the match to TRBD2 covers 10 bases. The ends lost 5 bases at V and 7 bases at J; junction bases unmatched: 11. The CDR3 sequence is 15 residues long. Germline V gives CDR1 SGHTA, CDR2 FQGTGA. CDR3 protein: CASSEGSSGSREQYF. CDR3 DNA: TGTGCCAGCAGCGAAGGTTCTAGCGGGAGCAGGGAGCAGTACTTC.

The chain has TRBV3-1 and TRBJ1-1; TRBD1 agrees at 8 bases. V lost 0 bases and J lost 2; bases outside the gene matches: 14. The CDR3 runs to 19 residues. Germline assignment: CDR1 LGHDT and CDR2 YNNKEL (reference sequence). CDR3 nucleotide sequence: TGTGCCAGCAGCCAAGACTATAGGACAGGGAGTCCCCCTAACACTGAAGCTTTCTTT. Its translation: CASSQDYRTGSPPNTEAFF.

In its sample, this clonotype was seen many times. This chain connects TRBV30 to TRBJ2-7, with D uncertain. Germline lookup yields CDR1 GTSNPN and CDR2 SVGIG (reference sequence). Trimming removed 2 bases at V and 1 base at J, with 9 bases between. CDR3 length equals 13 residues. The CDR3 region has the DNA TGTGCCTGGAGTAAGGGCAGTTCCTACGAGCAGTACTTC. The encoded protein is CAWSKGSSYEQYF.